The clone carrying this T cell receptor (beta chain) has ten or more counts. Its antigen is as yet unknown. Trimming removed 4 bases at V and 5 bases at J, with 12 bases between. Germline values: CDR1 SGHRS, CDR2 YFSETQ. The CDR3 spans 13 residues. TCRdb ran MiXCR on the RT-PCR reads and lists one entry per CDR3 protein. The profile shows 500,000 to 750,000 distinct CDR3 sequences, around 13% of them singletons. These data belong to a study of response to subunit inactivated influenza vaccine. Findings and limits, study-wide: Authors suggested each seasonal influenza vaccination recruits few new T cells.

Sequencing used PBMCs from blood, obtained roughly 12 days after vaccination. The receptor comes from a man aged 45-60 years who received an inactivated influenza vaccine. This rearrangement joins TRBV5-1 to TRBJ1-2; D perhaps matches TRBD1 (5 bases). CDR3 sequence reads: CASSAGGGYGYTF. The CDR3 DNA reads TGCGCCAGCAGCGCCGGGGGTGGTTATGGCTACACCTTC.